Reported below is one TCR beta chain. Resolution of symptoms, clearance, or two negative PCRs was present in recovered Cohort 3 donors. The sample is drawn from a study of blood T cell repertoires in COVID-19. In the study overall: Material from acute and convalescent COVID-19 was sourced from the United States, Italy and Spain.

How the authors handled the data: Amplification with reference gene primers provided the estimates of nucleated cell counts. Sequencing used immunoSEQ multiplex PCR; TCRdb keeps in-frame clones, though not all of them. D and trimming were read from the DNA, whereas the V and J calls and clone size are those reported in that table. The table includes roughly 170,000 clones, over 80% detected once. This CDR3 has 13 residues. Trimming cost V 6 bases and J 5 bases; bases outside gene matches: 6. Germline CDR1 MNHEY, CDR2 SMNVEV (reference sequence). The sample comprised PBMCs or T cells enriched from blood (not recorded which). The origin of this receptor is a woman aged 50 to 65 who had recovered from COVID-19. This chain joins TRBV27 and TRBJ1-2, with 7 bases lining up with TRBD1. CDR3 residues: CASSEGQNYGYTF. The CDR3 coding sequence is TGTGCCAGCAGCGAGGGACAGAATTATGGCTACACCTTC.